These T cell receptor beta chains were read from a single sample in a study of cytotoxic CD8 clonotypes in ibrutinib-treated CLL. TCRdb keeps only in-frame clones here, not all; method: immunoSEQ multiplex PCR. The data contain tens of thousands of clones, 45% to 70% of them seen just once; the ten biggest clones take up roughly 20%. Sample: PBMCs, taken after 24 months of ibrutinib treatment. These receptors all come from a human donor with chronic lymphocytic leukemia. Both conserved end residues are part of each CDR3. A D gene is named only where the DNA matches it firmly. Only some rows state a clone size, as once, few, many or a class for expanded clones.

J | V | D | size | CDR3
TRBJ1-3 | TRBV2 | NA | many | CASSNPHLIRNTIYF
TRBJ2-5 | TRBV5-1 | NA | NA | CASSLAWHQYQETQYF
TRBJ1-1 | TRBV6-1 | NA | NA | CASIWGAAEAFF
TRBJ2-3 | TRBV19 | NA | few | CASSPTGQGGSTDTQYF
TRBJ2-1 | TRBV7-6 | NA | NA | CASSLGLYGYEQFF
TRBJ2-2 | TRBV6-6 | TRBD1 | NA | CASSTRDRLNTGELFF
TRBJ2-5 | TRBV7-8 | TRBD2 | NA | CASSSNGLAGGKETQYF
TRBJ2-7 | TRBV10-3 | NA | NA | CAISESNQEQYF
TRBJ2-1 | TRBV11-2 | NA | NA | CASSLVREQFF
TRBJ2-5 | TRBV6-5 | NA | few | CASSYSGSQETQYF
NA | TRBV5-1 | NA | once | CASSLGDYEQYF
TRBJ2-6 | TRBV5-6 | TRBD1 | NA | CASRMTGTGANVLTF
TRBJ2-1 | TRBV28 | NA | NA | CASKLSGYNEQFF
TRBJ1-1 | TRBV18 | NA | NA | CASSPVQNTEAFF
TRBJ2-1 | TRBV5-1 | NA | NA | CASSLTGGYNEQFF
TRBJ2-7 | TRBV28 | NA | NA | CASSYGTLIGQYF
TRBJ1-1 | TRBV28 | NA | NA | CASSPLWARADMNTEAFF
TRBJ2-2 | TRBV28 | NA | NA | CASSFSVELFF
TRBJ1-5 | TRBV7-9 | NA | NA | CASSPPNQPQHF
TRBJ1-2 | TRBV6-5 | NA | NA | CASSPDYDSFYGYTF
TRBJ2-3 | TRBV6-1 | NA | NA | CASSEVVSGLGYF
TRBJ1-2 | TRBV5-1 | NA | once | CASSLLDSNYGYTF
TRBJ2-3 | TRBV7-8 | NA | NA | CASSLDRTDTQYF
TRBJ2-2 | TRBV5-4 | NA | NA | CASSLLGGLAGELFF
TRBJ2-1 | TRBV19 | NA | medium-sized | CASSPERGPRPQFF
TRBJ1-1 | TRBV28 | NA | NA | CASRPAGVEAFF
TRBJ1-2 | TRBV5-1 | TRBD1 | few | CASSGQGGHGYTF
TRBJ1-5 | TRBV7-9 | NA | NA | CASSREPVGRSNQPQHF
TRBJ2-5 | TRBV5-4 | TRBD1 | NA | CASSPAGQGRETQYF
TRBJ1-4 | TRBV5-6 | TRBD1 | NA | CASSLKGANEKLFF
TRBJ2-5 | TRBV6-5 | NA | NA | CASSYDGARETQYF
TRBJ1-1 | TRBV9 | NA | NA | CASSVGQGGFTEAFF
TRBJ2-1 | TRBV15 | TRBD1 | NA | CATSTRTGGLSLEQFF
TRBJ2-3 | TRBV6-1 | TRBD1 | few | CASSEMGQGALDTQYF
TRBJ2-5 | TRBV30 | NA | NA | CAWSPRTQETQYF
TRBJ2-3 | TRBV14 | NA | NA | CASSPLNSDTQYF
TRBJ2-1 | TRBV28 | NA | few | CASTASDSNEQFF
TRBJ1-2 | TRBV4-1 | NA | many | CASTGVEIYGYTF
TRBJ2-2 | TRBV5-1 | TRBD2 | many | CASSPIAGGELFF
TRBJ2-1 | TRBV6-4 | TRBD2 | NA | CASSVTSGRANEQFF
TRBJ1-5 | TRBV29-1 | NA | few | CSVQGVDQPQHF
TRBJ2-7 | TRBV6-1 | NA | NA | CASRFRLEQYF
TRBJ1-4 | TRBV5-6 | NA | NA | CASTETGEGEKLFF
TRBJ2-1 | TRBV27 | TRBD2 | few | CASGPGTSGIDEQFF
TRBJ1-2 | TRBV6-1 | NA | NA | CASSEGFGGYTF
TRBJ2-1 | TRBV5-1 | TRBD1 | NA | CASSLTGTGVSDEQFF
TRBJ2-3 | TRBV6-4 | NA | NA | CASSDNGYTDTQYF
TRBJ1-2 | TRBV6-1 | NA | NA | CASSEEGVRAGYGYTF
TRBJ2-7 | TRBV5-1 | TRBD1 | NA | CASSNLPPLGQGGYEQYF
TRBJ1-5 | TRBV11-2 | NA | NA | CASSRDRRQGGGLHF
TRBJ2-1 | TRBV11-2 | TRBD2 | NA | CASSPGLAGVGNEQFF
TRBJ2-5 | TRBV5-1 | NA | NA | CASRRGTETQYF
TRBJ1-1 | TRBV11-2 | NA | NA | CASSLDPGRTEAFF
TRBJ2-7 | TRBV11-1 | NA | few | CASSRHFPSYEQYF
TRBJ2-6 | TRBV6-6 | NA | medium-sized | CASSLHLSGANVLTF
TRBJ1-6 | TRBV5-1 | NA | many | CASSVGSGARSLDSPLHF
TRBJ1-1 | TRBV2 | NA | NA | CASSGTGMDTEAFF
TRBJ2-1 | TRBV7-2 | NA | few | CASSSLQSSYNEQFF